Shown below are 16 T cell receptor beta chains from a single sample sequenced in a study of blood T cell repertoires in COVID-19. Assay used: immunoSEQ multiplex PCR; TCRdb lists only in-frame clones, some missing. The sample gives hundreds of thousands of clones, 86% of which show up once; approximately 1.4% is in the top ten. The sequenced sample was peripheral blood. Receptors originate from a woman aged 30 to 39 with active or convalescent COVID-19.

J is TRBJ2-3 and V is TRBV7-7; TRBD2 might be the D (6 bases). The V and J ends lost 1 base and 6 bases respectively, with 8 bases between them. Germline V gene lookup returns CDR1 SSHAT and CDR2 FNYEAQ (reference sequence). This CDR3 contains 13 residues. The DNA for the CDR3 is TGTGCCAGCAGCTTAGATGGGGGGGATACGCAGTATTTT. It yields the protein CASSLDGGDTQYF.

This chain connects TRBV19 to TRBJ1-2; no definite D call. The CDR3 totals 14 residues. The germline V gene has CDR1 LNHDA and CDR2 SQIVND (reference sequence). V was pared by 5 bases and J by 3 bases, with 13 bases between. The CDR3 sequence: CASSPGGIYYGYTF. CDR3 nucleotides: TGTGCCAGTAGTCCAGGTGGCATATACTATGGCTACACCTTC.

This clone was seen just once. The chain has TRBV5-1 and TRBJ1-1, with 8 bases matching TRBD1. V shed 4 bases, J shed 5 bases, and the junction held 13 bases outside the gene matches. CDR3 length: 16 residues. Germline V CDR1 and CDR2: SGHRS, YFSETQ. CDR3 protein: CASSPEPGQADTEAFF. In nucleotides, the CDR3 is TGCGCCAGCAGCCCGGAACCGGGACAGGCTGATACTGAAGCTTTCTTT.

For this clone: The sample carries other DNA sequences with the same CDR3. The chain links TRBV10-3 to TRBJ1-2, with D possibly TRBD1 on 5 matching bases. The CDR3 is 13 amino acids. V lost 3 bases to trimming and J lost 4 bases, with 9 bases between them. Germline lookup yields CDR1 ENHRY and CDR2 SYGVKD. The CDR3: CAISDGGGYGYTF. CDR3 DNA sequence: TGTGCCATCAGTGACGGGGGAGGCTATGGCTACACCTTC.

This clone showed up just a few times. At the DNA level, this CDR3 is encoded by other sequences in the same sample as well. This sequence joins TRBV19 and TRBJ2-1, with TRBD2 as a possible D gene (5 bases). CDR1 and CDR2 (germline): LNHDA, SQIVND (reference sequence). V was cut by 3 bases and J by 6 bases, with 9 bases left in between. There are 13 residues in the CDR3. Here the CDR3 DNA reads TGTGCCAGTAGTATTCTAGGAGGCAATGAGCAGTTCTTC. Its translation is CASSILGGNEQFF.

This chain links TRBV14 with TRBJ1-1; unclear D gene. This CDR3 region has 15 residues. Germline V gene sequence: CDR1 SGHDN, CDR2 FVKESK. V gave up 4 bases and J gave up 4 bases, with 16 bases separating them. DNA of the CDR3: TGTGCCAGCAGCCCGCTGACGGGGATAGGCACTGAAGCTTTCTTT. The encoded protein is CASSPLTGIGTEAFF.

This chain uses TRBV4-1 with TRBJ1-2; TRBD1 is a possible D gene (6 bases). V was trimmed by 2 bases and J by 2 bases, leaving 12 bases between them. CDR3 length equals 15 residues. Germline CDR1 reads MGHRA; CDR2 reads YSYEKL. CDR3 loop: CASSQNEGGNYGYTF. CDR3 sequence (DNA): TGCGCCAGCAGCCAAAATGAGGGGGGGAACTATGGCTACACCTTC.

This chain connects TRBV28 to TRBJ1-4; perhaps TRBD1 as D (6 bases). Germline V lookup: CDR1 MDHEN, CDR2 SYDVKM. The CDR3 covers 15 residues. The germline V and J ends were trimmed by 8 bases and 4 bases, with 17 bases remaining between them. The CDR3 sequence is CASSILGQINEKLFF. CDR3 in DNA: TGTGCCAGCTCTATCCTCGGACAGATTAATGAAAAACTGTTTTTT.

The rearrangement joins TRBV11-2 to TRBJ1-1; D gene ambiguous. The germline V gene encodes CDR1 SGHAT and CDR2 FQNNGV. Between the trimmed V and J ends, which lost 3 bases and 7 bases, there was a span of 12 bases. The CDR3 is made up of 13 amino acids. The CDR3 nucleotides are TGTGCCAGCAGCTTTGGGCAGCCGAATGAAGCTTTCTTT. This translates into CASSFGQPNEAFF.

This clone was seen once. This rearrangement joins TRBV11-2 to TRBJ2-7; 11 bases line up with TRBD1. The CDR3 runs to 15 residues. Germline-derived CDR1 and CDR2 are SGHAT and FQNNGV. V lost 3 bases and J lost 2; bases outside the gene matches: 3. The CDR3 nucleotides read TGTGCCAGCAGCTTGGGACAGGGGGGCACCTACGAGCAGTACTTC. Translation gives CASSLGQGGTYEQYF. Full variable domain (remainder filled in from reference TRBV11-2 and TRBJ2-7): EAGVAQSPRYKIIEKRQSVAFWCNPISGHATLYWYQQILGQGPKLLIQFQNNGVVDDSQLPKDRFSAERLKGVDSTLKIQPAKLEDSAVYLCASSLGQGGTYEQYFGPGTRLTVT.

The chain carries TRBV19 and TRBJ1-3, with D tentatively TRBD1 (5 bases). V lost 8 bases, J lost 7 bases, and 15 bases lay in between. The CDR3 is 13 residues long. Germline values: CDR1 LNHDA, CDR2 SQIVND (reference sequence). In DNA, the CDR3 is TGTGCCAGTCGGGCCACCGGGGGGAACACCATATATTTT. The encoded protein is CASRATGGNTIYF.

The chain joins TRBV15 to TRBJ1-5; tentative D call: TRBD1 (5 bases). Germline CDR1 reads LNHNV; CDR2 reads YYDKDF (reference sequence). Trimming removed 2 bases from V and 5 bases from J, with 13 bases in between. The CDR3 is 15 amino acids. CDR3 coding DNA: TGTGCCACCAGCAGATCCGGGACTGGCGATCAGCCCCAGCATTTT. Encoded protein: CATSRSGTGDQPQHF.

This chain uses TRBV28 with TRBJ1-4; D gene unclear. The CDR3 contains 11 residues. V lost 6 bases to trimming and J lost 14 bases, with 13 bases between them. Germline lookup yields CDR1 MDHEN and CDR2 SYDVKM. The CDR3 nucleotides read TGTGCCAGCAGCGACCGGGTTTTTCTGTTTTTT. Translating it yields CASSDRVFLFF.

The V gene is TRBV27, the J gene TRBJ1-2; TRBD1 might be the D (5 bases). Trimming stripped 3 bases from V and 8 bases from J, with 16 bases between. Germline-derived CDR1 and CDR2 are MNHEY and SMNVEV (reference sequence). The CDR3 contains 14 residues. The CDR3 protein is CASSLRGTQGGYTF. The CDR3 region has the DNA TGTGCCAGCAGTTTGCGGGGGACCCAGGGCGGCTACACCTTC.

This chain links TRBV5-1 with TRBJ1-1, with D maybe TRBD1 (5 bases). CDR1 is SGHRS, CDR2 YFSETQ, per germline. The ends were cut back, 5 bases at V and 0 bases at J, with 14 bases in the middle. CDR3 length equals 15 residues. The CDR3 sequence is CASSQQGVVNTEAFF. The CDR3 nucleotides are TGCGCCAGCAGTCAGCAAGGGGTCGTGAACACTGAAGCTTTCTTT.

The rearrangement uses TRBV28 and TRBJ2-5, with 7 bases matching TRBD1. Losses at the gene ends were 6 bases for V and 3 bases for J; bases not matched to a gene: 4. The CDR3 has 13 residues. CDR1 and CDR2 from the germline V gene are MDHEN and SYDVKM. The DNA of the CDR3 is TGTGCCAGCAGGCCGACAGGGAAAGAGACCCAGTACTTC. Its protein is CASRPTGKETQYF. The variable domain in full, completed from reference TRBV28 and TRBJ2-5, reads DVKVTQSSRYLVKRTGEKVFLECVQDMDHENMFWYRQDPGLGLRLIYFSYDVKMKEKGDIPEGYSVSREKKERFSLILESASTNQTSMYLCASRPTGKETQYFGPGTRLLVL.